These T cell receptor beta chains were read from a single sample in a study of blood T cell repertoires in COVID-19. Data came from immunoSEQ multiplex PCR; TCRdb stores just in-frame clones and leaves some out. The table includes about 48,000 clones, 86% detected once. The sequenced sample was peripheral blood. The receptor source for this set is a woman aged 80 or over with COVID-19, enrolled during active disease. Each CDR3 is given with its conserved first and last residue. A D gene is named only where the DNA matches it firmly. Clone size is given for some rows only: seen once, a few or many times, or a class if the clone is expanded.

TRBV7-6	NA	TRBJ2-2	few	TGTGCCAGCAGCTTCTTAGACCCGGGGAGGTACACCGGGGAGCTGTTTTTT	CASSFLDPGRYTGELFF
TRBV2	NA	TRBJ2-7	NA	TGTGCCAGCAGTGAATTATGGGGGCAGCAGTACTTC	CASSELWGQQYF
TRBV4-2	TRBD2	TRBJ2-1	NA	TGTGCCAGCAGCCAACCTGGGACTAGGGGGGACACTGAGCAGTTCTTC	CASSQPGTRGDTEQFF
TRBV28	TRBD2	TRBJ2-2	NA	TGTGCCAGCAGTTCCCCCCGGACACGGGGACTAGCGGGAGGTAGCACCGGGGAGCTGTTTTTT	CASSSPRTRGLAGGSTGELFF
TRBV7-2	NA	TRBJ2-5	NA	TGTGCCAGCGCCTGGGGCGGGACCCAAGAGACCCAGTACTTC	CASAWGGTQETQYF
TRBV3-1/TRBV3-2	NA	TRBJ2-1	NA	TGTGCCAGCAGCCAAGATTTTGGCAGGTACAATGAGCAGTTCTTC	CASSQDFGRYNEQFF
TRBV19	NA	TRBJ1-1	few	TGTGCCAGTAGTATTGCGAGTAACACTGAAGCTTTCTTT	CASSIASNTEAFF
TRBV4-1	NA	TRBJ1-1	NA	TGCGCCAGCAGCCAAGACGAGGCGAGCACCGGACAGCTAGAAGCTTTCTTT	CASSQDEASTGQLEAFF
TRBV19	NA	TRBJ1-6	NA	TGTGCCAGTAGTCCCCGACAGGAGAGGCCCCTCCACTTT	CASSPRQERPLHF
TRBV13	NA	TRBJ2-2	NA	TGTGCCAGCAGACCTCTCAATACCAGAACCGGGGAGCTGTTTTTT	CASRPLNTRTGELFF
TRBV6-5	NA	TRBJ1-5	NA	TGTGCCAGCGAGGACATTGGCAATCAGCCCCAGCATTTT	CASEDIGNQPQHF
TRBV5-5	NA	TRBJ2-7	NA	TGTGCCAGCAGCTTCGCGGGTGGGCAGTACTTC	CASSFAGGQYF
TRBV7-8	TRBD1	TRBJ1-5	once	TGTGCCAGCAGCTTGGGACAGCTTAATCAGCCCCAGCATTTT	CASSLGQLNQPQHF
TRBV5-1	NA	TRBJ1-2	NA	TGCGCCAGCAGCACCCCAACCCCTCAGGGTCGGGCTAACTATGGCTACACCTTC	CASSTPTPQGRANYGYTF
TRBV5-1	NA	TRBJ1-2	NA	TGCGCCAGCAGCTTGGCCCGGGGTCCTTATGGCTACACCTTC	CASSLARGPYGYTF
TRBV27	NA	TRBJ1-5	NA	TGTGCCAGCAGTCGCATGACAGGCAACAATCAGCCCCAGCATTTT	CASSRMTGNNQPQHF
TRBV5-1	TRBD1	TRBJ1-1	NA	TGCGCCAGCAGCCCCTTGACAGGGCACACTGAAGCTTTCTTT	CASSPLTGHTEAFF
TRBV10-1	NA	TRBJ1-6	once	TGCGCCAGCAGTGAGGACAGGAAAAATTCACCCCTCCACTTT	CASSEDRKNSPLHF
TRBV11-2	TRBD1	TRBJ2-3	NA	TGTGCCAGCAGCTCGGGACAGGGCACGCTTACTAGCACAGATACGCAGTATTTT	CASSSGQGTLTSTDTQYF
TRBV19	TRBD2	TRBJ2-5	few	TGTGCCAGTAGTAGGGGACTAGAGACTAGCGGGGAGACCCAGTACTTC	CASSRGLETSGETQYF
TRBV11-2	TRBD1	TRBJ1-2	few	TGTGCCAGCAGCTTAGATTGGGCAGGGGGCGCCGGTGGCTACACCTTC	CASSLDWAGGAGGYTF
TRBV7-8	TRBD2	TRBJ2-3	NA	TGTGCCAGCAGCTTCGTTGGTTGGGGAGGGAAAACCACAGATACGCAGTATTTT	CASSFVGWGGKTTDTQYF
TRBV7-8	NA	TRBJ2-7	NA	TGTGCCAGCAGCTTAGTACAGGGAATGTTAAACGAGCAGTACTTC	CASSLVQGMLNEQYF
TRBV18	NA	TRBJ1-1	NA	TGTGCCAGCTCACGGATCGGGGGTGAAGCTTTCTTT	CASSRIGGEAFF
TRBV7-8	TRBD1	TRBJ1-4	NA	TGTGCCAGCAGCCTACAATACAGGGGATCAACTAATGAAAAACTGTTTTTT	CASSLQYRGSTNEKLFF
TRBV5-6	NA	TRBJ1-5	NA	TGTGCCAGCAGCTTGGGCCCCGGAGGTAATCAGCCCCAGCATTTT	CASSLGPGGNQPQHF
TRBV7-6	NA	TRBJ1-1	NA	TGTGCCAGCAGCTTAACGGAATGGAGAAGGGGGAGACCCACTGAAGCTTTCTTT	CASSLTEWRRGRPTEAFF
TRBV7-2	NA	TRBJ2-3	NA	TGTGCCAGCAGCTTAGCCTCCCCAGATACGCAGTATTTT	CASSLASPDTQYF
TRBV30	NA	TRBJ1-1	NA	TGTGCCTGGAGTTCATCCCCGGCCCGGGGAGAAGCTTTCTTT	CAWSSSPARGEAFF
TRBV11-3	NA	TRBJ2-1	NA	TGTGCCAGCAGCCCCGACATGGGGCGCTACAATGAGCAGTTCTTC	CASSPDMGRYNEQFF
TRBV24-1	TRBD1	TRBJ1-5	NA	TGTGCCACCAGTGACCGCGGGACAGGGCCTCATCAGCCCCAGCATTTT	CATSDRGTGPHQPQHF
TRBV4-1	TRBD1	TRBJ1-5	NA	TGCGCCAGCAGCCAATGGCCCACAGGGGGCAATCAGCCCCAGCATTTT	CASSQWPTGGNQPQHF
TRBV14	NA	TRBJ1-2	NA	TGTGCCAGCAGCACCCAGACAGGTCTTGGCTACACCTTC	CASSTQTGLGYTF
TRBV6-5	NA	TRBJ1-6	NA	TGTGCCAGCAGGGACGGGACACCTAATAATTCACCCCTCCACTTT	CASRDGTPNNSPLHF
TRBV21-1	NA	TRBJ2-7	once	TGTGCCAGCAGCAAAGACGAGGGACACGGGGCCGGATACCTGCCCCTCTCCTACGAGCAGTACTTC	CASSKDEGHGAGYLPLSYEQYF
TRBV24-1	TRBD1	TRBJ2-3	NA	TGTGCCACCAGTGGTACCGGGACAGGGGACCCGTTCACCACAGATACGCAGTATTTT	CATSGTGTGDPFTTDTQYF
TRBV28	NA	TRBJ1-1	NA	TGTGCCAGCAGGGGGAGGGAGGGGTACACTGAAGCTTTCTTT	CASRGREGYTEAFF
TRBV5-1	TRBD1	TRBJ1-1	NA	TGCGCCAGCAGCTTGCAGGGGGCGGTCTTGGGCACTGAAGCTTTCTTT	CASSLQGAVLGTEAFF
TRBV19	NA	TRBJ1-3	NA	TGTGCCAGTAGTAAAATCACAGGGTTCGGAAACACCATATATTTT	CASSKITGFGNTIYF
TRBV5-1	TRBD2	TRBJ2-2	NA	TGCGCCAGCAAAGAAAGCGGGGGCTGGAACACCGGGGAGCTGTTTTTT	CASKESGGWNTGELFF
TRBV7-2	NA	TRBJ2-5	NA	TGTGCCAGCAGCTTAGTTACCGGGAGAGTGGAGACCCAGTACTTC	CASSLVTGRVETQYF
TRBV5-1	TRBD1	TRBJ2-7	NA	TGCGCCAGCAGCTTAGGGACAGAGAATTACGAGCAGTACTTC	CASSLGTENYEQYF
TRBV20-1	NA	TRBJ2-7	NA	TGCAGTGCCTCCCGGGGCGAGCAGTACTTC	CSASRGEQYF
TRBV5-1	NA	TRBJ2-5	NA	TGCGCCAGCAGCTTTGGTCCCGGGGAGACCCAGTACTTC	CASSFGPGETQYF
TRBV27	TRBD2	TRBJ2-3	NA	TGTGCCAGCCGGAGACTAGCGGGAGATACGCAGTATTTT	CASRRLAGDTQYF
TRBV2	TRBD2	TRBJ2-1	once	TGTGCCAGCAGGGACCCAGCGGGGGGAACCTACAATGAGCAGTTCTTC	CASRDPAGGTYNEQFF
TRBV3-1/TRBV3-2	TRBD1	TRBJ1-2	NA	TGTGCCAGCAGCCAAGGACAGGGGGTTAGTGGCTACACCTTC	CASSQGQGVSGYTF
TRBV18	TRBD1	TRBJ1-5	NA	TGTGCCAGCTCACCAGACAGGGGCAATCAGCCCCAGCATTTT	CASSPDRGNQPQHF
TRBV4-2	TRBD2	TRBJ2-1	NA	TGTGCCAGCAGCCAAGGCCCCGGAAGCGGGGGGGCCTCTGAGCAGTTCTTC	CASSQGPGSGGASEQFF
TRBV14	TRBD1	TRBJ2-7	few	TGTGCCAGCAGCCAAGAGTTTGGACAGGGGACCCACGAGCAGTACTTC	CASSQEFGQGTHEQYF
TRBV6-5	TRBD1	TRBJ1-2	NA	TGTGCCAGCAGGGACAGGCTCCCAGCTAACTATGGCTACACCTTC	CASRDRLPANYGYTF
TRBV7-2	TRBD1	TRBJ2-3	NA	TGTGCCAGCAGCTCGAACAGGGGGAGCACAGATACGCAGTATTTT	CASSSNRGSTDTQYF
TRBV12-3/TRBV12-4	TRBD1	TRBJ2-7	NA	TGTGCCAGCAGTATGGACAGGGCCTACGAGCAGTACTTC	CASSMDRAYEQYF
TRBV9	NA	TRBJ1-6	NA	TGTGCCAGCAGCTCTTGGGGGACAAAGAGCTCCTATAATTCACCCCTCCACTTT	CASSSWGTKSSYNSPLHF
TRBV2	NA	TRBJ1-6	NA	TGTGCCAGCAGGGAGACAGTGCGGGGGGGTAATTCACCCCTCCACTTT	CASRETVRGGNSPLHF
TRBV6-2/TRBV6-3	NA	TRBJ1-1	NA	TGTGCCAGCAGTTACTCCCCAGGGCCTGAAGCTTTCTTT	CASSYSPGPEAFF
TRBV5-1	TRBD1	TRBJ2-2	NA	TGCGCCAGCACGACAGGGCTAGCAACCGGGGAGCTGTTTTTT	CASTTGLATGELFF
TRBV5-1	TRBD1	TRBJ1-1	NA	TGCGCCAGCAGCCGGGGACAGGCGGGGGACACTGAAGCTTTCTTT	CASSRGQAGDTEAFF